This T cell receptor (beta chain) was documented in a study of cytomegalovirus exposure and HLA in healthy donors. The donors formed part of the approximately 120-subject validation cohort, distinct from the roughly 700-subject first cohort. Study-wide points: Cytomegalovirus status was reportedly diagnosed by the classifier with high specificity and sensitivity. Most TCR sequences were seen very rarely across donors, but some public TCRs occurred in many. According to the study, 150 to 200 TCR beta chains were cytomegalovirus-associated.

The method was immunoSEQ multiplex PCR; TCRdb's version includes in-frame clones alone and lacks a portion of them. The sample yields fewer than 200,000 clones, 75% to 90% seen once. Worth noting for this clone: Its antigen is not known.

The J segment lost 7 bases and the V segment lost 5 bases, leaving 2 bases of the junction unmatched. Germline V gene lookup returns CDR1 SEHNR and CDR2 FQNEAQ (reference sequence). CDR3 length: 12 residues. This chain joins TRBV7-9 and TRBJ1-5, with TRBD1 identical over 7 bases. The source material was PBMCs. This receptor was taken from a woman under 30 in good health and CMV-seronegative. This CDR3 is CASSTQGQPQHF. CDR3 nucleotide sequence: TGTGCCAGCAGCACACAGGGGCAGCCCCAGCATTTT. The variable domain in full, with the rest retrieved from reference TRBV7-9 and TRBJ1-5, is DTGVSQNPRHKITKRGQNVTFRCDPISEHNRLYWYRQTLGQGPEFLTYFQNEAQLEKSRLLSDRFSAERPKGSFSTLEIQRTEQGDSAMYLCASSTQGQPQHFGDGTRLSIL.